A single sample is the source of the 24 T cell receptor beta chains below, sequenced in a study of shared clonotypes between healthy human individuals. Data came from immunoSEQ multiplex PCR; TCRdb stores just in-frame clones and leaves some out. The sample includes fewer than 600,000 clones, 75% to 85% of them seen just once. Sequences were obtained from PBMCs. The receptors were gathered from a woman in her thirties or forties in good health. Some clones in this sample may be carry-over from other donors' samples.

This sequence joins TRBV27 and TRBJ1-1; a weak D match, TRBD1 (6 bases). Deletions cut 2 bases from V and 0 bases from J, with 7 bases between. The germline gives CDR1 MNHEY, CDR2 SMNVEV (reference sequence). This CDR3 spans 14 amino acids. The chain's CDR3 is CASSLTGMNTEAFF. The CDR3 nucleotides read TGTGCCAGCAGTTTAACAGGGATGAACACTGAAGCTTTCTTT.

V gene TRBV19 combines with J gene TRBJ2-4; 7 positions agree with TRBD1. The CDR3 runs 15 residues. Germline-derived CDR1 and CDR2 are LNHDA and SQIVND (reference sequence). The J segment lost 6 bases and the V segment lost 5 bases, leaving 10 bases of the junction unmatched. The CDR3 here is CASSPLDRVGNIQYF. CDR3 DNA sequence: TGTGCCAGTAGTCCACTCGACAGGGTAGGAAACATTCAGTACTTC.

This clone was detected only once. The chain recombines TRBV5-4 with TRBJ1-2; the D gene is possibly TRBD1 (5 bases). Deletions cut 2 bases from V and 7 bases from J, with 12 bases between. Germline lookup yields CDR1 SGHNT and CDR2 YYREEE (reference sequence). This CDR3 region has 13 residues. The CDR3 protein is CASSFEGRGGYTF. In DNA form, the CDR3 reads TGTGCCAGCAGCTTCGAGGGAAGGGGTGGCTACACCTTC.

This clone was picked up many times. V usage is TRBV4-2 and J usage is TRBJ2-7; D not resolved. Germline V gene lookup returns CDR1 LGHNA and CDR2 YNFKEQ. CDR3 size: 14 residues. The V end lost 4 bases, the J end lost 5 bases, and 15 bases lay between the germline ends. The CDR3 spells CASSPVAVPNEQYF. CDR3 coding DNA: TGTGCCAGCAGCCCCGTGGCGGTTCCGAACGAGCAGTACTTC.

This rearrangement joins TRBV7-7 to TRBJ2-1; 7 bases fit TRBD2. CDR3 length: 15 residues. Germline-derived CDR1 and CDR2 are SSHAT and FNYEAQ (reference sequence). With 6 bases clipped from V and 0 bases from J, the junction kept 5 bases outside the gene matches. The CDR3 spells CASSPGTNSYNEQFF. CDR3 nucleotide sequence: TGTGCCAGCAGTCCCGGGACTAACTCCTACAATGAGCAGTTCTTC. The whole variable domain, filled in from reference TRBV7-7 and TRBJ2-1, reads GAGVSQSPRYKVTKRGQDVTLRCDPISSHATLYWYQQALGQGPEFLTYFNYEAQPDKSGLPSDRFSAERPEGSISTLTIQRTEQRDSAMYRCASSPGTNSYNEQFFGPGTRLTVL.

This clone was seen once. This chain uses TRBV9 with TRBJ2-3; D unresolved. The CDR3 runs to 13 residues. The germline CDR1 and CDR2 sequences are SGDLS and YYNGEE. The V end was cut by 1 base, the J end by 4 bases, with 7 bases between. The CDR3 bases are TGTGCCAGCAGCGTACTGGATTCAGATACGCAGTATTTT. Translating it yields CASSVLDSDTQYF.

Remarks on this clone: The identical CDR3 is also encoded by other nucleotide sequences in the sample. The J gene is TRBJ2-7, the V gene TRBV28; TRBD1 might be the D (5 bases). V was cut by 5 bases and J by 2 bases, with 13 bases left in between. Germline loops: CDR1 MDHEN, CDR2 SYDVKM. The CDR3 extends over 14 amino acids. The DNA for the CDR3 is TGTGCCAGCAGTCCCCCGGGCAGGGCCTACGAGCAGTACTTC. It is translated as CASSPPGRAYEQYF.

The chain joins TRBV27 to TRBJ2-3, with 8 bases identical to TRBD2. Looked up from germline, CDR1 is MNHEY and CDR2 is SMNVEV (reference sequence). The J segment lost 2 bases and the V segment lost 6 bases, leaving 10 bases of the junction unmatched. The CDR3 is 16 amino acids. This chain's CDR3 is CASSLSWREVTDTQYF. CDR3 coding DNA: TGTGCCAGCAGCCTCTCTTGGCGGGAGGTCACAGATACGCAGTATTTT.

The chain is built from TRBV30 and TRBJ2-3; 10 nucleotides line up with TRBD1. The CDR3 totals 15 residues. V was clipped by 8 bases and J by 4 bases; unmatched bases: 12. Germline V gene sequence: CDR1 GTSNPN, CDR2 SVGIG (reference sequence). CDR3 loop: CAGRARDRGADTQYF. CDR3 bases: TGTGCCGGCAGAGCCCGGGACAGGGGAGCAGATACGCAGTATTTT.

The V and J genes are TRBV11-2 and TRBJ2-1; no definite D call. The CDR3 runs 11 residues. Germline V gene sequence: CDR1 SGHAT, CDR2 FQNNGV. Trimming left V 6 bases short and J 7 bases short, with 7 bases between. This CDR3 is CASSLGNEQFF. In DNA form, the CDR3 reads TGTGCCAGCAGTCTCGGGAATGAGCAGTTCTTC.

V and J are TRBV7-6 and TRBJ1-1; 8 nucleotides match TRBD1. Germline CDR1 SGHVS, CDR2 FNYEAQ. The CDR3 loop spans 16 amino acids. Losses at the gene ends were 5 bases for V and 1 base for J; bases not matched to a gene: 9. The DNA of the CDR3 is TGTGCCAGCAGCCCGCATGTTGGGACAGGGAACACTGAAGCTTTCTTT. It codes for CASSPHVGTGNTEAFF.

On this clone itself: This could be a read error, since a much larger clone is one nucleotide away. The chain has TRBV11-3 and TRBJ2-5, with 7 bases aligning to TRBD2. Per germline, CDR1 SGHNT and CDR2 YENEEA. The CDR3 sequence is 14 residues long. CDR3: CVSSLGGGRETQYF. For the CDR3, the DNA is TGTGTCAGCAGCTTAGGTGGCGGGAGAGAGACCCAGTACTTC.

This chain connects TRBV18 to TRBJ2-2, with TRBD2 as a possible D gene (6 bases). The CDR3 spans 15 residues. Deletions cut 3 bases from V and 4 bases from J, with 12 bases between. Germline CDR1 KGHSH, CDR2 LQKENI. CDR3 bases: TGTGCCAGCTCACCGAGGGAGGCGTCCACCGGGGAGCTGTTTTTT. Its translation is CASSPREASTGELFF.

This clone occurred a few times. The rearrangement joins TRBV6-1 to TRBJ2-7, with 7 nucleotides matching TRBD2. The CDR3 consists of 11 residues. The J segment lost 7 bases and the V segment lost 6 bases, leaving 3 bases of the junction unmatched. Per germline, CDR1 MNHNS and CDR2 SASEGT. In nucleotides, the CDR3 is TGTGCCAGCAGACGGACTAGGGAGCAGTACTTC. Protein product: CASRRTREQYF.

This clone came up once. In DNA form, the CDR3 reads TGTGCCTGGAGTTACACCGGGACTAGCGGGAGTAGCGGATATTTT. It yields the protein CAWSYTGTSGSSGYF. V and J are TRBV30 and TRBJ2-3; TRBD2 agrees at 14 bases. Germline V gene sequence: CDR1 GTSNPN, CDR2 SVGIG (reference sequence). This CDR3 spans 15 amino acids. The V gene end was trimmed by 2 bases and the J gene end by 15 bases; junction bases not matched to a gene: 13.

The CDR3 here is CASRPTVVYGYTF. In nucleotides, the CDR3 is TGTGCCAGCAGGCCGACAGTCGTCTATGGCTACACCTTC. The chain is built from TRBV28 and TRBJ1-2; maybe TRBD1 (5 bases). Trimming shortened V by 6 bases and J by 4 bases, and 12 bases separated the two germline ends. This CDR3 region has 13 residues. In germline, CDR1 is MDHEN, CDR2 SYDVKM.

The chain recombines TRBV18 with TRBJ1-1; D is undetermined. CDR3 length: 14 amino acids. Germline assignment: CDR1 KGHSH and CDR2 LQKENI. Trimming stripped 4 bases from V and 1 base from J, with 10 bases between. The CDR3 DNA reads TGTGCCAGCTCACTCCCCCCTCAGAACACTGAAGCTTTCTTT. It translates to CASSLPPQNTEAFF.

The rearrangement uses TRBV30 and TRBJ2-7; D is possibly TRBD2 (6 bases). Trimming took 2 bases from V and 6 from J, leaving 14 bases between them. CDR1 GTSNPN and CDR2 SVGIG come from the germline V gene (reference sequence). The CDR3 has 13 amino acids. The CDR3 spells CAWSRLVSAEQYF. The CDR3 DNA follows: TGTGCCTGGAGTAGACTAGTGAGCGCCGAGCAGTACTTC.

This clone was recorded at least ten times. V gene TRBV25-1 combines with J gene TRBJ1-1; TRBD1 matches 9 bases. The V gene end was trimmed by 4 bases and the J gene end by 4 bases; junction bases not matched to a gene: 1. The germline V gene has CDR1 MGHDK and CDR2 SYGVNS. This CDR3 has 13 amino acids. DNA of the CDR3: TGTGCCAGCAGTGCGACAGGGGGCACTGAAGCTTTCTTT. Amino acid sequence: CASSATGGTEAFF.

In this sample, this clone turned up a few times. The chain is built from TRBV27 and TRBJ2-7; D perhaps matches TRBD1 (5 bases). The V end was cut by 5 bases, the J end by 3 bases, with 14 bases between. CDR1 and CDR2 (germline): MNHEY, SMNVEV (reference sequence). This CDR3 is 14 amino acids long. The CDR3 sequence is CASSQGQLFYEQYF. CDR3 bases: TGTGCCAGCAGTCAAGGACAACTATTCTACGAGCAGTACTTC.

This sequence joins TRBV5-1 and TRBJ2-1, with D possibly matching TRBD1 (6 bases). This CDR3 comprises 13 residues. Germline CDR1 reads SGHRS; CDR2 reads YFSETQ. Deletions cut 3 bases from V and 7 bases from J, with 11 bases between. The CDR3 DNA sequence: TGCGCCAGCAGCTCGGACAGTTTTAATGAGCAGTTCTTC. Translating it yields CASSSDSFNEQFF.

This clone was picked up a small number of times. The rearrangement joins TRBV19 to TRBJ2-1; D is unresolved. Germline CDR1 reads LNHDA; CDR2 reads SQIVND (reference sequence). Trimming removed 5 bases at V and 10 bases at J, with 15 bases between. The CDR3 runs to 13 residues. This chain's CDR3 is CASSQDSYREQFF. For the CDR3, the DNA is TGTGCCAGTAGTCAGGATAGCTATAGAGAGCAGTTCTTC.

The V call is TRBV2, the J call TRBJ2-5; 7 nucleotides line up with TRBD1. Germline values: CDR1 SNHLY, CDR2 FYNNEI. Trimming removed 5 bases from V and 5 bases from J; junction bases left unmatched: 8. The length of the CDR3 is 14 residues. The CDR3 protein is CASSRTGDPETQYF. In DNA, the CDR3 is TGTGCCAGCAGTAGAACAGGGGACCCGGAGACCCAGTACTTC.

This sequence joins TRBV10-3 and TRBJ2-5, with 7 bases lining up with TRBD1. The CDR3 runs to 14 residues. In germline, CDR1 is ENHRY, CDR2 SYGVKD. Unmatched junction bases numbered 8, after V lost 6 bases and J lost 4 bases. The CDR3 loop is CAISDGQVAETQYF. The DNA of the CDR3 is TGTGCCATCAGCGACGGACAGGTCGCAGAGACCCAGTACTTC.